Detailed here is one T cell receptor beta chain. Its antigen is still unknown. The entry originates in a study of T cell repertoires in cytomegalovirus infection. About the research overall: Indications of both CMV infection and matching HLA type were provided by public TCR beta signatures. Points from the study as a whole: Predominance within the ex vivo response was attributable to HLA-C-restricted CMV-specific TCR beta clonotypes. CMV carriers having the relevant HLA were flagged by cumulative public TCR beta family frequency.

TCRdb fed the reads into MiXCR, producing one record per CDR3 protein. This repertoire shows 200,000 to 250,000 distinct CDR3 sequences, about 23% found once; its top ten account for 15% to 20%. Trimming removed 6 bases at V and 7 bases at J, with 22 bases between. The CDR3 is 15 residues long. From germline, CDR1 is SNHLY and CDR2 FYNNEI. The chain employs TRBV2 and TRBJ2-7; the D gene is possibly TRBD2 (5 bases). Sequenced material: CD8+ T cells from PBMCs. This clonotype was obtained from a human donor in good health (CMV status not recorded). Some clones in this sample may be carry-over from other donors' samples. The CDR3 DNA reads as TGTGCCAGCAGCTCCGCCCCGGACTCAACGTGGGAGCAGTACTTC. This sequence encodes CASSSAPDSTWEQYF.